The clone carrying this TCR beta chain is a singleton in its sample. The source of the sample is a study of blood T cell repertoires in COVID-19. The protocol was immunoSEQ multiplex PCR, while the TCRdb copy is restricted to in-frame clones and leaves out a portion. The top ten hold roughly 4.6% of the sample, which has around 70,000 clones, 88% seen once. Germline CDR1 reads SQVTM; CDR2 reads ANQGSEA. CDR3 size: 11 residues. The V and J ends lost 4 bases and 9 bases respectively, with 12 bases between them. The TCR was taken from a human donor in a cohort sampled during active COVID-19. Sequencing was carried out using peripheral blood. The J gene is TRBJ2-5, the V gene TRBV29-1, with unresolved D. This chain's CDR3 is CSVGASVAQYF. CDR3 nucleotide sequence: TGCAGCGTTGGCGCTTCGGTCGCCCAGTACTTC.